This T cell receptor (beta chain) was documented in a study of CXCR3-negative and CXCR3-positive naive CD8 T cells. Study observations and caveats: Diversity proved comparably high across both naive subsets and much lower in memory CD8+ cells. Fresh PBMCs were used in most assays, and CXCR3 expression partially decreased after cryopreservation. Memory cells showed distinct TRBV-TRBJ patterns, while the two naive subsets matched.

Germline-derived CDR1 and CDR2 are MRHNA and SNTAGT. The CDR3 spans 13 residues. TRB cDNA was prepared as libraries by UMI-labeled 5' RACE. Each CDR3 protein gets one entry in TCRdb, which reprocessed the 5' RACE reads and gives no DNA. Its clone listing holds about 130,000 distinct CDR3 sequences. CD45RO-CCR7+CD27+CD95- cells counted as naive CD8+ T cells. Of note for this clonotype: Its antigen is unknown.

This chain uses TRBV6-4 with TRBJ2-2; TCRdb's D call of TRBD1 is untestable without DNA. This receptor was identified in a human donor in good health. Some clones in this sample may be carry-over from other donors' samples. Sequencing was carried out using naive CXCR3- CD8+ T cells from blood. The subset was: CD45RO-CCR7+CD27+CD95- naive CD8+ T cells lacking CXCR3 (TNR3-). The CDR3 sequence is CASSAGATGELFF.